The clone carrying this T cell receptor (beta chain) was seen ten or more times. What it binds is not known. Losses at the gene ends were 2 bases for V and 0 bases for J; bases not matched to a gene: 2. There are 15 residues in the CDR3. Germline CDR1 MNHEY, CDR2 SVGAGI. The sample belongs to a study of naive and memory T cell subsets. General study results and limits: Naive repertoires, especially CD8, held a few larger clonotypes, possibly memory cells re-expressing CD45RA.

Two oligonucleotides, mixed equimolar, formed the beta constant-region primer covering TRBC1 and TRBC2. The ligated cDNA underwent four PCR rounds using SP2 and nested alpha and beta constant-region primers. The cDNA 3' end received a ligated single-stranded oligonucleotide carrying the SP2 primer and a 12-nucleotide UMI. TCRdb re-analysed the UMI-ligation and nested PCR reads in MiXCR, keeping a single row per CDR3 protein. The data hold 150,000 or so distinct CDR3 sequences, with under 25% observed a single time. This rearrangement joins TRBV6-5 to TRBJ2-7, with TRBD1 matching 9 bases. The source is a human donor in good health. The sample taken for sequencing was naive CD4+ T cells from blood. This CDR3 reads CASSYGTGSSYEQYF. In DNA, the CDR3 is TGTGCCAGCAGTTACGGGACAGGGAGCTCCTACGAGCAGTACTTC.